One sample yielded the 10 T cell receptor beta chains listed below, sequenced in a study of OX40 agonist ivuxolimab in advanced cancers. Sequencing was performed with immunoSEQ multiplex PCR; in TCRdb, only in-frame clones are kept and a portion is missing. The data contain tens of thousands of clones, nearly 90% of them singletons. Sequences were derived from CD4+ or CD8+ T cells sorted from blood, sampled in a trial of the OX40 agonist ivuxolimab. Receptors originate from an adult with an advanced solid tumor such as melanoma, head and neck, liver or kidney cancer.

The chain combines TRBV5-4 with TRBJ1-1; D unclear. The CDR3 spans 16 residues. The germline CDR1 and CDR2 sequences are SGHNT and YYREEE (reference sequence). Trimming removed 5 bases from V and 0 bases from J, with 17 bases in between. In DNA form, the CDR3 reads TGTGCCAGCAGTGCCGGACGGAATGGGGTGAACACTGAAGCTTTCTTT. The encoded protein is CASSAGRNGVNTEAFF.

This clone was observed a few times. The chain combines TRBV7-2 with TRBJ1-1; a possible D gene is TRBD1 (6 bases). The V and J ends lost 1 base and 6 bases respectively, with 12 bases between them. Germline V gene data show CDR1 as SGHTA and CDR2 as FQGNSA. The CDR3 is made up of 14 amino acids. The CDR3 loop reads CASSLDQGLPEAFF. DNA for the CDR3: TGTGCCAGCAGCTTAGATCAGGGGTTACCTGAAGCTTTCTTT.

The gene calls are TRBV7-9 and TRBJ2-1; 8 nucleotides align to TRBD1. The ends lost 4 bases at V and 3 bases at J; junction bases unmatched: 5. The CDR3 is 15 residues long. Germline V gene sequence: CDR1 SEHNR, CDR2 FQNEAQ (reference sequence). The CDR3 region is CASSSGQGGYNEQFF. In DNA, the CDR3 is TGTGCCAGCAGCTCCGGACAGGGAGGCTACAATGAGCAGTTCTTC.

This sequence joins TRBV28 and TRBJ2-2; D is unresolved. The V gene's germline CDR1 is MDHEN and CDR2 SYDVKM. The CDR3 spans 12 residues. V lost 3 bases to trimming and J lost 8 bases, with 7 bases between them. This CDR3 reads CASSFGMGELFF. In nucleotides, the CDR3 is TGTGCCAGCAGTTTTGGAATGGGGGAGCTGTTTTTT.

The CDR3 sequence: CAISERGQNYEQYF. CDR3 sequence (DNA): TGTGCCATCAGTGAAAGGGGGCAAAACTACGAGCAGTACTTC. The rearrangement links TRBV10-3 to TRBJ2-7; 7 bases map to TRBD1. The junction had 5 bases not matched to a gene; V was cut back by 3 bases and J by 3 bases. Germline CDR1 ENHRY, CDR2 SYGVKD. CDR3 length: 14 amino acids.

CDR3 coding DNA: TGTGCCAGCAGTTTAGGGACTAGCGGGAGGAGGGGGTACCAAGAGACCCAGTACTTC. It translates to CASSLGTSGRRGYQETQYF. The chain recombines TRBV27 with TRBJ2-5; 15 bases agree with TRBD2. This CDR3 spans 19 amino acids. Germline assignment: CDR1 MNHEY and CDR2 SMNVEV (reference sequence). Germline trimming cut 2 bases from V and 0 bases from J; bases unmatched to any gene: 7.

The chain is built from TRBV2 and TRBJ2-1; a possible D gene is TRBD2 (5 bases). Germline CDR1 SNHLY, CDR2 FYNNEI. The V and J ends lost 1 base and 6 bases respectively, with 16 bases between them. The CDR3 runs to 16 residues. The CDR3 nucleotides are TGTGCCAGCAGTGAAGGGCGGCATTTCGAGGGCAATGAGCAGTTCTTC. Translated, it gives CASSEGRHFEGNEQFF.

The genes are TRBV7-3 and TRBJ2-2; no definite D call. The CDR3 is made up of 15 amino acids. Germline V CDR1 and CDR2: SGHTA, FQGTGA. Trimming left V 5 bases short and J 4 bases short, with 14 bases between. The CDR3 reads CASSPPGVGTGELFF. The CDR3 nucleotides read TGTGCCAGCAGCCCACCCGGTGTGGGCACCGGGGAGCTGTTTTTT.

The chain recombines TRBV11-3 with TRBJ2-7; D might be TRBD2 (7 bases). CDR3 size: 13 residues. V was cut by 7 bases and J by 5 bases, with 15 bases left in between. Per the germline V gene, CDR1 is SGHNT and CDR2 is YENEEA. The CDR3 DNA is TGTGCCAGCAACTACCAGGGGAGGGACGAGCAGTACTTC. Its protein product is CASNYQGRDEQYF.

This chain connects TRBV5-1 to TRBJ2-1; no reliable D call. This CDR3 spans 14 amino acids. V lost 0 bases and J 4 bases, leaving 8 bases between the germline ends. Per germline, CDR1 SGHRS and CDR2 YFSETQ. In DNA, the CDR3 is TGCGCCAGCAGCTTGGCGTCTTCGTACAATGAGCAGTTCTTC. Translation: CASSLASSYNEQFF.